This TCR beta chain was documented in a study of shared clonotypes between healthy human individuals. Study conclusions and caveats: Among donors, clonotype sharing was expected to be affected by sequencing depth.

With respect to this clone: Its antigen is as yet unknown.

This CDR3 region has 14 residues. V lost 0 bases, J lost 8 bases, and 11 bases lay in between. The germline gives CDR1 SGHAT, CDR2 FQDESV (reference sequence). Samples underwent the assay at deep level. Clones were read by immunoSEQ multiplex PCR, and TCRdb kept only the in-frame ones, dropping some. The sample has approximately 2,000,000 clones; approximately 92% are singletons. CD45RO-negative, CCR7-selected cells formed the naive CD8 fraction, which excluded terminally differentiated effector memory CD45RA+ cells. Sequenced sample: naive CD8+ T cells from PBMCs. This TCR came from a young man in good health. Some clones in this sample may be carry-over from other donors' samples. The chain has TRBV11-1 and TRBJ2-4; D might be TRBD1 (7 bases). The CDR3 region has the DNA TGTGCCAGCAGCTTAGCAGGGGGCGGGGACATTCAGTACTTC. Amino acid sequence: CASSLAGGGDIQYF.